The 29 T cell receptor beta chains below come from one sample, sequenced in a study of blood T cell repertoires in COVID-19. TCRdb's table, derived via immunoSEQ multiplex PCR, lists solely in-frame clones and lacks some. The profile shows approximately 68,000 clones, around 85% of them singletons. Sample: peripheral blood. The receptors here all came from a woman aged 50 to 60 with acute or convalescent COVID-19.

As DNA, the CDR3 is TGTGCCTGGAGTGTAGGGGGGACAGGGGGTCAGCCCCAGCATTTT. It specifies CAWSVGGTGGQPQHF. V and J are TRBV30 and TRBJ1-5, with TRBD1 identical over 11 bases. With 0 bases clipped from V and 6 bases from J, the junction kept 4 bases outside the gene matches. This CDR3 contains 15 residues. CDR1 is GTSNPN, CDR2 SVGIG, per germline (reference sequence).

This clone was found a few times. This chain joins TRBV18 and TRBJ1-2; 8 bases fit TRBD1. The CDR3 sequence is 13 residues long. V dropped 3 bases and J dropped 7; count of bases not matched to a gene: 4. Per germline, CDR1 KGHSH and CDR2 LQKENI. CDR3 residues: CASSPDRESGYTF. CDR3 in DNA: TGTGCCAGCTCACCGGACAGGGAGTCTGGCTACACCTTC. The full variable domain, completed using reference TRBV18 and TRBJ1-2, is NAGVMQNPRHLVRRRGQEARLRCSPMKGHSHVYWYRQLPEEGLKFMVYLQKENIIDESGMPKERFSAEFPKEGPSILRIQQVVRGDSAAYFCASSPDRESGYTFGSGTRLTVV.

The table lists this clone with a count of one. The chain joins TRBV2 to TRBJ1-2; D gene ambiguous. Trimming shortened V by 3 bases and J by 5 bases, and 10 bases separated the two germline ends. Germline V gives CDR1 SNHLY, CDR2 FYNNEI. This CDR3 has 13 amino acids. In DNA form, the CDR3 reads TGTGCCAGCAGTGACAGGCAGGAATATGGCTACACCTTC. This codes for CASSDRQEYGYTF.

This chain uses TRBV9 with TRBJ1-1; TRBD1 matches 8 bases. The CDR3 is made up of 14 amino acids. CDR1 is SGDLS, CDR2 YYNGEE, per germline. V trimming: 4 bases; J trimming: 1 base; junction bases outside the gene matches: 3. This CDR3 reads CASSLGQGNTEAFF. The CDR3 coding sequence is TGTGCCAGCAGCCTCGGACAGGGGAACACTGAAGCTTTCTTT.

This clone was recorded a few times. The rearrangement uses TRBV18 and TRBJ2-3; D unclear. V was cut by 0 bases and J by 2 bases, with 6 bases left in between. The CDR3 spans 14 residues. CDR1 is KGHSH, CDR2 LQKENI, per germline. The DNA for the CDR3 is TGTGCCAGCTCACCACCCGAGCTCACAGATACGCAGTATTTT. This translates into CASSPPELTDTQYF.

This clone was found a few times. CDR3 DNA: TGTGCCAGCAGGGGAGGACTAGATGCGAACACCGGGGAGCTGTTTTTT. Translation: CASRGGLDANTGELFF. J is TRBJ2-2 and V is TRBV2, with 7 bases fitting TRBD2. There are 16 residues in the CDR3. The germline V gene has CDR1 SNHLY and CDR2 FYNNEI. V shed 6 bases and J 0 bases; nucleotides not matched to a gene: 7.

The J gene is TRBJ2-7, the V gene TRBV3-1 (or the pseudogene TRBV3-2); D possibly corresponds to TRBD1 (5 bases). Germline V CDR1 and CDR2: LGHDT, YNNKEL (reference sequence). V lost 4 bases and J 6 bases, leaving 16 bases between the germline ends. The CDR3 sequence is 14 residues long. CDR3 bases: TGTGCCAGCAGCCTTTTGGCTAGTAGGGGCGAGCAGTACTTC. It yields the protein CASSLLASRGEQYF.

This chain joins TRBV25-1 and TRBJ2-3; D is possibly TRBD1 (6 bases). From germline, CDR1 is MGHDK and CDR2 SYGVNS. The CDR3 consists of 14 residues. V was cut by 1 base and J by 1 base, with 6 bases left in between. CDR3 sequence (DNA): TGTGCCAGCAGTGAATGGACAGGCACAGATACGCAGTATTTT. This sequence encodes CASSEWTGTDTQYF. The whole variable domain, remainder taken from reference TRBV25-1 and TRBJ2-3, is EADIYQTPRYLVIGTGKKITLECSQTMGHDKMYWYQQDPGMELHLIHYSYGVNSTEKGDLSSESTVSRIRTEHFPLTLESARPSHTSQYLCASSEWTGTDTQYFGPGTRLTVL.

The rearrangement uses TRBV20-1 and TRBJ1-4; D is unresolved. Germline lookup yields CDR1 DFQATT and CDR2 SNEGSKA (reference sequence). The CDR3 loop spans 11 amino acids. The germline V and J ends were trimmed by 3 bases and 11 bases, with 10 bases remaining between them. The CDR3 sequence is CSASLREKLFF. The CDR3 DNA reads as TGCAGTGCTAGCTTAAGGGAGAAACTGTTTTTT.

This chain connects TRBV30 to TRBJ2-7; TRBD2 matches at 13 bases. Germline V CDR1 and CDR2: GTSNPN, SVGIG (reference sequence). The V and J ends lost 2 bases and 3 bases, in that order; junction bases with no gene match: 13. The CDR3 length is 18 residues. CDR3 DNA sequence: TGTGCCTGGAGTAGGACTAGCGGGAGTTTGTCCGTCGGCTACGAGCAGTACTTC. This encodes CAWSRTSGSLSVGYEQYF.

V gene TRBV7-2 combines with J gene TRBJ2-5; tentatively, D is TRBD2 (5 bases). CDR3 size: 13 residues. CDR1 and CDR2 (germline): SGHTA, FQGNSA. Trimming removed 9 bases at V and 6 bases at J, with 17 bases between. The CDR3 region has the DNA TGTGCCAGTGCTGGACCGGGGATGAAGACCCAGTACTTC. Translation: CASAGPGMKTQYF.

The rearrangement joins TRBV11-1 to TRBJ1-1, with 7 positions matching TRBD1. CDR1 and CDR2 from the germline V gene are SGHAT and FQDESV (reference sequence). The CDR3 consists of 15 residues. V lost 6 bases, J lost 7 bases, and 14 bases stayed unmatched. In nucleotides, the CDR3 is TGTGCCAGCAGTCGTTCTCCCGGGACAGCGAGTGAAGCTTTCTTT. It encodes CASSRSPGTASEAFF.

CDR3 sequence (DNA): TGTGCCAGCAGCTCAGGAGGTGGGAGGCGCGAGGAGACCCAGTACTTC. It codes for CASSSGGGRREETQYF. The chain joins TRBV7-2 to TRBJ2-5; possibly TRBD2 for D (6 bases). The CDR3 length is 16 residues. CDR1 SGHTA and CDR2 FQGNSA come from the germline V gene. Trimming removed 4 bases from V and 5 bases from J, with 20 bases in between. Full variable domain (outside the CDR3, taken from reference TRBV7-2 and TRBJ2-5): GAGVSQSPSNKVTEKGKDVELRCDPISGHTALYWYRQSLGQGLEFLIYFQGNSAPDKSGLPSDRFSAERTGGSVSTLTIQRTQQEDSAVYLCASSSGGGRREETQYFGPGTRLLVL.

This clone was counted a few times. The CDR3 nucleotides read TGTGCCAGCAGCGGGTCCCGGGACAGGGGGCTGAACACCGGGGAGCTGTTTTTT. Translated, it gives CASSGSRDRGLNTGELFF. The chain employs TRBV5-4 and TRBJ2-2, with 12 bases that match TRBD1. From germline, CDR1 is SGHNT and CDR2 YYREEE (reference sequence). The CDR3 runs to 18 residues. With V trimmed by 4 bases and J by 1 base, 8 bases remained unmatched.

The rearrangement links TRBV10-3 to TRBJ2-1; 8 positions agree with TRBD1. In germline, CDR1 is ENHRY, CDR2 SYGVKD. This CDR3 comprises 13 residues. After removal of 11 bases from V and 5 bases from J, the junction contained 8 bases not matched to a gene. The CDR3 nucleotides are TGTGCCTTTAGCCCAGGGGGCAACAATGAGCAGTTCTTC. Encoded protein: CAFSPGGNNEQFF.

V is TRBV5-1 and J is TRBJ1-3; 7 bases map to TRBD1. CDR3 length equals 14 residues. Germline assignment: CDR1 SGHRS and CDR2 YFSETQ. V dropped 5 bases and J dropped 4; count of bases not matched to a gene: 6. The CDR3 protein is CASSPGQEGNTIYF. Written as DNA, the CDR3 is TGCGCCAGCAGTCCCGGACAGGAAGGAAACACCATATATTTT.

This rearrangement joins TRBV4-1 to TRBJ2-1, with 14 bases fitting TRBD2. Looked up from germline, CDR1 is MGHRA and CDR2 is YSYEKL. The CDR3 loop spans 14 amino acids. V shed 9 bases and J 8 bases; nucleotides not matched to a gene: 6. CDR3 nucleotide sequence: TGCGCCAGGCCGGGACTAGCGGGAGTTTATGAGCAGTTCTTC. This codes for CARPGLAGVYEQFF.

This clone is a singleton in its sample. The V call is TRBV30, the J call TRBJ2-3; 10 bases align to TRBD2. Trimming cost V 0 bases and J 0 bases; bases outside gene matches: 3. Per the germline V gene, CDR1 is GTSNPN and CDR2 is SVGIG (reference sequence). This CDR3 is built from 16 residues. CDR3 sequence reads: CAWSVGLAMSTDTQYF. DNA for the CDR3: TGTGCCTGGAGTGTGGGACTAGCGATGAGCACAGATACGCAGTATTTT.

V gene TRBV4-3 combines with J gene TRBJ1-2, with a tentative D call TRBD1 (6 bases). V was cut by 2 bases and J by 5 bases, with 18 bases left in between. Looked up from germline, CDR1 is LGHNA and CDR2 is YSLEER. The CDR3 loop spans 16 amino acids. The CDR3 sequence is CASSQLGGQGLYGYTF. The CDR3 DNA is TGCGCCAGCAGCCAACTCGGGGGCCAGGGACTATATGGCTACACCTTC.

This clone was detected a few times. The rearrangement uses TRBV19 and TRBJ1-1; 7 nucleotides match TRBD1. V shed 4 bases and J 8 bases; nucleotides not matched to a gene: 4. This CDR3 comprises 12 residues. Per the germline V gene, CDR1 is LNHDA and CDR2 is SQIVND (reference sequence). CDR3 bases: TGTGCCAGTAGTACAAGGGACAGAGAAGCTTTCTTT. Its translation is CASSTRDREAFF.

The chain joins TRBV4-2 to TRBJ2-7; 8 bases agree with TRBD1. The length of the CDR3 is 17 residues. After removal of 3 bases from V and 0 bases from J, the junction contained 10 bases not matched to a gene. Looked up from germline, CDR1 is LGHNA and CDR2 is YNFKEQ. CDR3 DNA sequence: TGTGCCAGCAGCCACGAAAACGCCGGGACAGGCTCCTACGAGCAGTACTTC. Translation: CASSHENAGTGSYEQYF.

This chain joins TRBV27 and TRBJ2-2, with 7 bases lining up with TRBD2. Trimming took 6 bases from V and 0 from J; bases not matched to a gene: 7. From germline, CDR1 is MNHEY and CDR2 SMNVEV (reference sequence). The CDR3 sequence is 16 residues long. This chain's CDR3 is CASSPAGTTNTGELFF. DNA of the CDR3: TGTGCCAGCAGCCCGGCCGGGACTACGAACACCGGGGAGCTGTTTTTT.

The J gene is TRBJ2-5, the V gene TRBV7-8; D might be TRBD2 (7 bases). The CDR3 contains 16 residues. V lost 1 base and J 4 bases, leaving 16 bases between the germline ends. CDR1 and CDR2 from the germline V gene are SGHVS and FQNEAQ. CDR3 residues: CASSLGGGFSGETQYF. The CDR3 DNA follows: TGTGCCAGCAGCTTAGGGGGGGGCTTCAGCGGAGAGACCCAGTACTTC.

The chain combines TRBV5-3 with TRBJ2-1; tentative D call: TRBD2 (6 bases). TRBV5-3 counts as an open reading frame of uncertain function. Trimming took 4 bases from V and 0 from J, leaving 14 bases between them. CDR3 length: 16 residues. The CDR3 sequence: CARSTLSSVSYNEQFF. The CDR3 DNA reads TGTGCCAGAAGCACATTATCTAGCGTCTCCTACAATGAGCAGTTCTTC.

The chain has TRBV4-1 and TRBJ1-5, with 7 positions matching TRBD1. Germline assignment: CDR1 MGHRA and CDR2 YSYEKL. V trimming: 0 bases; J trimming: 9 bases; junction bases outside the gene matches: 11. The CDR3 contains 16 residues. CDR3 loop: CASSQDSGGGGRPQHF. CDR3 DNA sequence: TGCGCCAGCAGCCAAGATTCTGGAGGGGGCGGTCGGCCCCAGCATTTT.

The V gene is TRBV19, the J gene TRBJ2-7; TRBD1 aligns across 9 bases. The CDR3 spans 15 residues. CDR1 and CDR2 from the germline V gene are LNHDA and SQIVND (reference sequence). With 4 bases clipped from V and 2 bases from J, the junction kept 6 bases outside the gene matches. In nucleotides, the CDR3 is TGTGCCAGTAGTAGCCCGGGACAGGGAGCCTACGAGCAGTACTTC. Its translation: CASSSPGQGAYEQYF.

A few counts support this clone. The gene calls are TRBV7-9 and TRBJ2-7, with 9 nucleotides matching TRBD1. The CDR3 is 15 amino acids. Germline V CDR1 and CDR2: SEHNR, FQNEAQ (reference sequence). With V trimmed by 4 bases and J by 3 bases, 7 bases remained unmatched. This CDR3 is CASSSGQGRVYEQYF. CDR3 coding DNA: TGTGCCAGCAGCTCCGGACAGGGGAGGGTCTACGAGCAGTACTTC.

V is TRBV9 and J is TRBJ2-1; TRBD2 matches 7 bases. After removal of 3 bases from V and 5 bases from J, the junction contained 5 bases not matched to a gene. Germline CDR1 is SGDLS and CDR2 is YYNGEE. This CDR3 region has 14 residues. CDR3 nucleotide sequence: TGTGCCAGCAGCGATGCGGGAGAGGACAATGAGCAGTTCTTC. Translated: CASSDAGEDNEQFF.

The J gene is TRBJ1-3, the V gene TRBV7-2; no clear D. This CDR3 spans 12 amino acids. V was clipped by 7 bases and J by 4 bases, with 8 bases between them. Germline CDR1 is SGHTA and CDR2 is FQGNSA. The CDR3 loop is CASTLFGNTIYF. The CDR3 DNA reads TGTGCCAGCACCCTCTTCGGAAACACCATATATTTT. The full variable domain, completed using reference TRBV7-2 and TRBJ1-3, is GAGVSQSPSNKVTEKGKDVELRCDPISGHTALYWYRQSLGQGLEFLIYFQGNSAPDKSGLPSDRFSAERTGGSVSTLTIQRTQQEDSAVYLCASTLFGNTIYFGEGSWLTVV.